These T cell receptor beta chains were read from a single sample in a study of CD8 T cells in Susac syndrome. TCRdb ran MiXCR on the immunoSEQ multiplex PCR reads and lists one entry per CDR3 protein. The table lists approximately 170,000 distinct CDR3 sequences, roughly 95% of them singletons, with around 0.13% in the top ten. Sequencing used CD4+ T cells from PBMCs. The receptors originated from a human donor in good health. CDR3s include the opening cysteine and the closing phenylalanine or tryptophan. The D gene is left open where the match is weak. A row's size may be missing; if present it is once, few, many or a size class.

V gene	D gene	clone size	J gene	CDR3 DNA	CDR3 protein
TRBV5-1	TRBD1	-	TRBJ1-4	TGCGCCAGCAGCCCTGCAGGGGGTGAAAAACTGTTTTTT	CASSPAGGEKLFF
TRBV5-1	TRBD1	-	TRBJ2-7	TGCGCCAGCAGTCCGGGACAGGGCCGATCCTACGAGCAGTACTTC	CASSPGQGRSYEQYF
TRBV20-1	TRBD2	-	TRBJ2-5	TGCAGTGCTAGATGGGAGGGACAAGAGACCCAGTACTTC	CSARWEGQETQYF
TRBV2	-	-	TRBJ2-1	TGTGCCAGCAGTGACTATCTGGCCTGGGAGTTCTTC	CASSDYLAWEFF
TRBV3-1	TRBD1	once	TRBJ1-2	TGTGCCAGCAGCCAAGGGGCCGGACAGGGGGGCTATGGCTACACCTTC	CASSQGAGQGGYGYTF
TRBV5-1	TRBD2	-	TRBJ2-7	TGCGCCAGCAGCTCCTTAGCGGGACTACCTAGCGAGCAGTACTTC	CASSSLAGLPSEQYF
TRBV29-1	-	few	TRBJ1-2	TGCAGCGTTGAGACAGCCTATGGCTACACCTTC	CSVETAYGYTF
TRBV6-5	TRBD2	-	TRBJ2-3	TGTGCCAGCCTTCTAGCGGGCCCACCCGATACGCAGTATTTT	CASLLAGPPDTQYF
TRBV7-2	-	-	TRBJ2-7	TGTGCCAGCAGCCCCTACCTAGGCGGTTTCTACGAGCAGTACTTC	CASSPYLGGFYEQYF
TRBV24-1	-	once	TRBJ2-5	TGTGCCACCAGTGATACGCAGGGTGGGCAAGAGACCCAGTACTTC	CATSDTQGGQETQYF
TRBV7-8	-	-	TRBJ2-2	TGTGCCAGCAGCGCCCACCTCGGGGAGACCGGGGAGCTGTTTTTT	CASSAHLGETGELFF
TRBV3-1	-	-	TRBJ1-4	TGTGCCAGCAGCCAAGGGCATAATGAAAAACTGTTTTTT	CASSQGHNEKLFF
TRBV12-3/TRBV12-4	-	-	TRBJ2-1	TGTGCCAGCAGCGGGACCGCCTCCTACAATGAGCAGTTCTTC	CASSGTASYNEQFF
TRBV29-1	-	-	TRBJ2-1	TGCAGCGTTGGTTACAATGAGCAGTTCTTC	CSVGYNEQFF
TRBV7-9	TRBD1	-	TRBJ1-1	TGTGCCAGCAGCAAGGGACAGTTTATGAACACTGAAGCTTTCTTT	CASSKGQFMNTEAFF
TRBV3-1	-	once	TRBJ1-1	TGTGCCAGCAGCCAGTTAGATGGGGAGGGAGCTTTCTTT	CASSQLDGEGAFF
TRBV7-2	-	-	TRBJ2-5	TGTGCCAGCAGCTTAAGGGCCCCGCAGACCCAGTACTTC	CASSLRAPQTQYF
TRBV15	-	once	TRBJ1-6	TGTGCCACCAGCAGAGGGACGGGCAGGGGCACTTCACCCCTCCACTTT	CATSRGTGRGTSPLHF
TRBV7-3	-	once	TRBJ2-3	TGTGCCAGCAGCCAAGACAGATCTTACACAGATACGCAGTATTTT	CASSQDRSYTDTQYF
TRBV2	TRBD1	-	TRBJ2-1	TGTGCCAGCATTCTACGGCTGGGACAGGGGGCGAATGAGCAGTTCTTC	CASILRLGQGANEQFF
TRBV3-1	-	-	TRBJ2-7	TGTGCCAGCAGCCAAAGAGAACACGAGCAGTACTTC	CASSQREHEQYF
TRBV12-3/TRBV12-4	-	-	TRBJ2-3	TGTGCCAGCAGTCCCGACAGGTCGACTCCAGATACGCAGTATTTT	CASSPDRSTPDTQYF
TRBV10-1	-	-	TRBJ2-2	TGCGCCAGCAGTGAGGCGTTCAGCGGGGAGCTGTTTTTT	CASSEAFSGELFF
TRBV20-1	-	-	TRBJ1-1	TGCAGTGCCGCGGACACAGCGGGGACTGAAGCTTTCTTT	CSAADTAGTEAFF
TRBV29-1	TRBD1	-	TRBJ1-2	TGCAGCGTTGGGGTTACCGGGACAGACTATGGCTACACCTTC	CSVGVTGTDYGYTF
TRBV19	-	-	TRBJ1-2	TGTGCCAGTAGTATAGACCTTAACTATGGCTACACCTTC	CASSIDLNYGYTF
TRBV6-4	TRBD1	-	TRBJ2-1	TGTGCCAGCAGTGACACCGGGACAGGGGACAATGAGCAGTTCTTC	CASSDTGTGDNEQFF
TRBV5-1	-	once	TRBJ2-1	TGCGCCAGCGCCGGGAGCTTAGCCTACAATGAGCAGTTCTTC	CASAGSLAYNEQFF
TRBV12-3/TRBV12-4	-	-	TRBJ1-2	TGTGCCAGCAGTGCCAGGGATATCGGCGGCTACACCTTC	CASSARDIGGYTF
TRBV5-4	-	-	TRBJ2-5	TGTGCCAGCAGCTCAGACAGCCCAGAGACCCAGTACTTC	CASSSDSPETQYF
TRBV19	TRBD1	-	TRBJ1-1	TGTGCCAGTAGACAGGGGTCCACTGAAGCTTTCTTT	CASRQGSTEAFF
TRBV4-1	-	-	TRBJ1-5	TGCGCCAGCAGTCCTAGGGAGGGCGGCAATCAGCCCCAGCATTTT	CASSPREGGNQPQHF
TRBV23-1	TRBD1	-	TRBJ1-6	TGCGCCAGCAGTCAACCGATACCGGGGAGGACAGGCCCGTACGGTAATTCACCCCTCCACTTT	CASSQPIPGRTGPYGNSPLHF
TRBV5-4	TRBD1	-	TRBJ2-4	TGTGCCAGCAGCTCCTCGGGACAGGGAGGGAACATTCAGTACTTC	CASSSSGQGGNIQYF
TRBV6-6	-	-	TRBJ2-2	TGTGCCAGCAGTTACGGACTTACGAACACCGGGGAGCTGTTTTTT	CASSYGLTNTGELFF
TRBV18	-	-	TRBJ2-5	TGTGCCAGCTCACCCAAGATCCAAGAGACCCAGTACTTC	CASSPKIQETQYF
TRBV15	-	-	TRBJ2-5	TGTGCCACCAGCAGAGTCCAGCGGCAAGAGACCCAGTACTTC	CATSRVQRQETQYF
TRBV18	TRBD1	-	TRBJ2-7	TGTGCCAGCTCACCTCTCCGGGACAGACTATACGAGCAGTACTTC	CASSPLRDRLYEQYF
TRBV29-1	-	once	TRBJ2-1	TGCAGCGTTTCCGTTGGGTTGGATGAGCAGTTCTTC	CSVSVGLDEQFF
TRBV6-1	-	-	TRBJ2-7	TGTGCCAGCAGTGAAGCAGATGGTCTTATATTGGAGCAGTACTTC	CASSEADGLILEQYF
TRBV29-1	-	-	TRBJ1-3	TGCAGCGTCGGGTCGTCTGGAAACACCATATATTTT	CSVGSSGNTIYF
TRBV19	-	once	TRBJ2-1	TGTGCCAGTAGTATTCCCCAAACTTCGGGGAATGAGCAGTTCTTC	CASSIPQTSGNEQFF
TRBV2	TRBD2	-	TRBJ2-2	TGTGCCAGCAGTGAATTGAGGACTAGTTCAACCGGGGAGCTGTTTTTT	CASSELRTSSTGELFF
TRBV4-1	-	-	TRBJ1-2	TGCGCCAGCAGCCAAGAGATGAACATAGCAAACTATGGCTACACCTTC	CASSQEMNIANYGYTF
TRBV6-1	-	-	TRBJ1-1	TGTGCCAGCAGTGAAGTCATTAGGACTGAAGCTTTCTTT	CASSEVIRTEAFF
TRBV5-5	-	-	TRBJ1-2	TGTGCCAGCAGCTCAGCGCCGGGACCGATGAACTATGGCTACACCTTC	CASSSAPGPMNYGYTF
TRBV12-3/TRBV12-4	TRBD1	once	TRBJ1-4	TGTGCCAGCAGTTTAGGACAGGGGGGGAATGAAAAACTGTTTTTT	CASSLGQGGNEKLFF
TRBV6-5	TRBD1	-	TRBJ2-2	TGTGCCAGCAGTTACTCTAACAGGGGGCAGGTCGGGAACACCGGGGAGCTGTTTTTT	CASSYSNRGQVGNTGELFF